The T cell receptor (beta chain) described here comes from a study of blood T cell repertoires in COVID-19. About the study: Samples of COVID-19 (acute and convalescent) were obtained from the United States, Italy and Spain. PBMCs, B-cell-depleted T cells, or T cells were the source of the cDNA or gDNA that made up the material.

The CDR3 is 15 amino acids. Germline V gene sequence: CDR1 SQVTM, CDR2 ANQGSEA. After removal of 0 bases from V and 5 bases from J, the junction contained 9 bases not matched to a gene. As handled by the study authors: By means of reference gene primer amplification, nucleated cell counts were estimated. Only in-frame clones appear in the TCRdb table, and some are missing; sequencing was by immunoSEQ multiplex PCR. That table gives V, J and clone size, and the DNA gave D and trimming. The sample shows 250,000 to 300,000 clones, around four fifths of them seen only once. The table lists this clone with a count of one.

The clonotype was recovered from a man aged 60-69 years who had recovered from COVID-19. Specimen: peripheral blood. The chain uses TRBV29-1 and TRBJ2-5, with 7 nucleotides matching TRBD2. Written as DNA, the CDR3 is TGCAGCGTTGAAGAAACCTTAGCGGGCCCCGAGACCCAGTACTTC. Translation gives CSVEETLAGPETQYF.